Presented here are 29 T cell receptor beta chains from one specimen sequenced in a study of T cells in Graves' hyperthyroidism and ophthalmopathy. RNA transcripts were the template for amplifying TCR beta CDR3 regions. Using the HTBI primer set, a first-round RT-PCR was run on the TCR CDR3. TCRdb ran MiXCR on the multiplex PCR reads and lists one entry per CDR3 protein. The sample carries about 400,000 distinct CDR3 sequences, about 15% recorded once. Material: blood. These receptors all come from a woman in her late teens or twenties with Graves' hyperthyroidism.

The chain combines TRBV29-1 with TRBJ1-4; D possibly corresponds to TRBD1 (6 bases). V was clipped by 3 bases and J by 4 bases, with 15 bases between them. The CDR3 sequence is 15 residues long. Per the germline V gene, CDR1 is SQVTM and CDR2 is ANQGSEA. CDR3 protein: CSVDGVAGVNEKLFF. CDR3 nucleotides: TGCAGCGTTGATGGGGTGGCAGGGGTTAATGAAAAACTGTTTTTT.

This clonotype was recorded at least ten times. This rearrangement joins TRBV7-9 to TRBJ1-6; 10 nucleotides match TRBD1. Trimming at V came to 5 bases and at J to 13 bases, leaving 8 bases not matched to a gene. The CDR3 extends over 14 amino acids. CDR1 and CDR2 (germline): SEHNR, FQNEAQ (reference sequence). Here the CDR3 DNA reads TGTGCCAGCAGCCCGGGACAGGGGATGTCCCCCCTCCACTTT. It encodes CASSPGQGMSPLHF.

This chain joins TRBV28 and TRBJ1-1; D may be TRBD1 (5 bases). V was shortened by 1 base and J by 3 bases, with 15 bases between the two germline ends. This CDR3 is 16 amino acids long. Germline V gene sequence: CDR1 MDHEN, CDR2 SYDVKM. The CDR3: CASSLLGAAMYTEAFF. Written as DNA, the CDR3 is TGTGCCAGCAGTTTATTAGGGGCGGCCATGTACACTGAAGCTTTCTTT.

This clonotype has just a few counts. The chain uses TRBV6-1 and TRBJ2-1; 13 bases are shared with TRBD2. The germline CDR1 and CDR2 sequences are MNHNS and SASEGT. The CDR3 consists of 16 residues. Trimming at V came to 8 bases and at J to 5 bases, leaving 9 bases not matched to a gene. The CDR3 coding sequence is TGTGCCAGCGCCCGGGGGGGGACTAGCGGGAACAATGAGCAGTTCTTC. Translation: CASARGGTSGNNEQFF.

This clonotype was detected many times. J is TRBJ2-5 and V is TRBV3-1; TRBD2 matches at 9 bases. V trimming: 5 bases; J trimming: 4 bases; junction bases outside the gene matches: 11. Germline lookup yields CDR1 LGHDT and CDR2 YNNKEL (reference sequence). This CDR3 is 16 amino acids long. CDR3 protein: CASSDYSGSGGETQYF. CDR3 coding DNA: TGTGCCAGCAGCGATTATAGCGGGAGCGGCGGAGAGACCCAGTACTTC.

This clonotype was seen many times. The V call is TRBV6-2 or TRBV6-3, the J call TRBJ2-5; perhaps D is TRBD1 or TRBD2 (5 bases each). Germline assignment: CDR1 MNHEY and CDR2 SVGEGT. Trimming removed 8 bases from V and 4 bases from J, with 20 bases in between. The CDR3 totals 15 residues. This chain's CDR3 is CASYSGDLLGETQYF. The CDR3 DNA reads TGTGCCAGCTACAGTGGGGACCTCCTCGGAGAGACCCAGTACTTC.

This clonotype was seen more than once but under ten times. The chain carries TRBV3-1 and TRBJ1-1; D gene ambiguous. This CDR3 is built from 20 residues. Germline V gene lookup returns CDR1 LGHDT and CDR2 YNNKEL (reference sequence). Trimming removed 0 bases from V and 6 bases from J, with 29 bases in between. CDR3 DNA: TGTGCCAGCAGCCAAGATGGTCGGAGTGGTGGTTGGCAAGCAAACGCTGAAGCTTTCTTT. Amino acid sequence: CASSQDGRSGGWQANAEAFF.

The V call is TRBV3-1, the J call TRBJ1-2; maybe TRBD1 (6 bases). Germline lookup yields CDR1 LGHDT and CDR2 YNNKEL (reference sequence). The V and J ends lost 3 bases and 11 bases respectively, with 16 bases between them. The CDR3 is 13 amino acids. CDR3 amino acids: CASSQGASGLYTF. CDR3 bases: TGTGCCAGCAGCCAGGGGGCGTCTGGTTTGTACACCTTC.

This clonotype has at least ten counts. The CDR3 coding sequence is TGTGCCAGCAGCCTCTCGACTAGCGGGAACGAGCAGTACTTC. Translation gives CASSLSTSGNEQYF. The rearrangement joins TRBV11-2 to TRBJ2-7; 11 nucleotides align to TRBD2. There are 14 residues in the CDR3. Trimming at V came to 5 bases and at J to 5 bases, leaving 5 bases not matched to a gene. Germline CDR1 reads SGHAT; CDR2 reads FQNNGV.

This clonotype was found many times. This rearrangement joins TRBV7-8 to TRBJ2-3; the D gene could be TRBD1 or TRBD2 (6 bases each). CDR1 and CDR2 from the germline V gene are SGHVS and FQNEAQ. The CDR3 contains 17 residues. Trimming removed 2 bases from V and 0 bases from J, with 15 bases in between. The CDR3 sequence is CASSLTGAGRSTDTQYF. CDR3 in DNA: TGTGCCAGCAGCTTAACGGGGGCGGGGCGGAGCACAGATACGCAGTATTTT.

This clonotype has a count of ten or more. The J gene is TRBJ2-2, the V gene TRBV6-2 or TRBV6-3; D is undetermined. Trimming removed 2 bases at V and 3 bases at J, with 7 bases between. This CDR3 region has 14 residues. CDR1 and CDR2 (germline): MNHEY, SVGEGT. CDR3: CASSYETYTGELFF. The CDR3 DNA reads as TGTGCCAGCAGTTACGAGACGTACACCGGGGAGCTGTTTTTT.

This clonotype was picked up a small number of times. The genes are TRBV10-3 and TRBJ2-7; unclear D gene. The V gene's germline CDR1 is ENHRY and CDR2 SYGVKD. The CDR3 totals 13 residues. V was trimmed by 4 bases and J by 3 bases, leaving 10 bases between them. In nucleotides, the CDR3 is TGTGCCATCAGTGGGCGGCAGTACTACGAGCAGTACTTC. It codes for CAISGRQYYEQYF.

Details on this clonotype: A much larger clone lies one base from this, so it may be a read error. The chain couples TRBV12-3 or TRBV12-4 to TRBJ2-1; 9 bases are a match to TRBD2. The CDR3 runs 18 residues. The CDR3, as DNA: TGTGCCAGCAGTTTTTTTGCGGGAGGGCCCGTTCCCTACAATGAGCGGTTCTTC. Protein product: CASSFFAGGPVPYNERFF.

This clonotype occurred a few times. This may be a read error, as it is one base from a much larger clone. No conserved phenylalanine or tryptophan ends this CDR3, so it is likely a read error. J is TRBJ1-1 and V is TRBV2; D uncertain. The length of the CDR3 is 14 residues. The V and J ends lost 7 bases and 3 bases respectively, with 15 bases between them. The germline V gene encodes CDR1 SNHLY and CDR2 FYNNEI. CDR3: CASIHRKGYTEAFL. The CDR3 DNA reads as TGTGCCAGCATTCATCGTAAGGGATACACTGAAGCTTTCCTT.

This clonotype was detected ten times or more. This chain connects TRBV6-1 to TRBJ2-3; possible D gene TRBD1, 6 bases. V dropped 7 bases and J dropped 0 bases, with 11 bases sitting between them. CDR1 is MNHNS, CDR2 SASEGT, per germline. This CDR3 region has 14 residues. CDR3 DNA sequence: TGTGCCAGCAAGAACCAGGGGAGCACAGATACGCAGTATTTT. It encodes CASKNQGSTDTQYF.

This clonotype was counted at least ten times. This chain links TRBV27 with TRBJ1-6; 7 nucleotides match TRBD1. Germline V gene data show CDR1 as MNHEY and CDR2 as SMNVEV (reference sequence). With V trimmed by 8 bases and J by 7 bases, 11 bases remained unmatched. The CDR3 has 15 residues. The CDR3 bases are TGTGCCAGCCGAACCGGGACAGCCACCAATTCACCCCTCCACTTT. This encodes CASRTGTATNSPLHF.

This clonotype occurred a few times. The chain employs TRBV7-9 and TRBJ2-2; unclear D gene. V was clipped by 2 bases and J by 9 bases, with 13 bases between them. From germline, CDR1 is SEHNR and CDR2 FQNEAQ (reference sequence). CDR3 length: 14 amino acids. The CDR3 DNA reads as TGTGCCAGCAGCTTATCACCTCCCGCAAGGGAGCTGTTTTTT. It encodes CASSLSPPARELFF.

Details on this clonotype: Being one base from a much bigger clone, this may be a read error. This chain connects TRBV28 to TRBJ2-1; D might be TRBD2 (7 bases). This CDR3 spans 19 amino acids. CDR1 and CDR2 from the germline V gene are MDHEN and SYDVKM. V lost 7 bases, J lost 9 bases, and 34 bases lay in between. The CDR3 DNA reads as TGTGCCAGCAAGGGGGGGGGGGCGGCCGCGGCAAAACTTAGAAGTGAGCAGTTCTTC. Translated, it gives CASKGGGAAAAKLRSEQFF.

This clonotype was seen ten or more times. The chain combines TRBV3-1 with TRBJ1-4; D not certain. With 4 bases removed from V and 10 bases from J, the gap between germline ends came to 22 bases. Germline lookup yields CDR1 LGHDT and CDR2 YNNKEL (reference sequence). CDR3 length: 16 residues. This chain's CDR3 is CASSLTRAAESPKLFF. The DNA of the CDR3 is TGTGCCAGCAGCCTCACACGGGCAGCGGAATCTCCAAAACTGTTTTTT.

This clonotype was counted at least ten times. The chain uses TRBV7-9 and TRBJ1-1, with 11 bases lining up with TRBD1. V shed 1 base and J 14 bases; nucleotides not matched to a gene: 9. The CDR3 covers 14 residues. The V gene's germline CDR1 is SEHNR and CDR2 FQNEAQ (reference sequence). The CDR3 loop reads CASSLEGQGGPRFF. CDR3 coding DNA: TGTGCCAGCAGCTTAGAGGGACAGGGGGGACCCCGGTTCTTT.

In this sample, this clonotype turned up many times. The chain recombines TRBV11-2 with TRBJ2-1, with 15 bases lining up with TRBD2. The germline gives CDR1 SGHAT, CDR2 FQNNGV. V was clipped by 5 bases and J by 12 bases; unmatched bases: 8. This CDR3 has 15 residues. For the CDR3, the DNA is TGTGCCAGCAGCCTACGGACTAGCGGGGGGGTTGGGCAGTTCTTC. It encodes CASSLRTSGGVGQFF.

This clonotype showed up many times. The CDR3 is CASSQVEGLYGYTF. In nucleotides, the CDR3 is TGTGCCAGCAGCCAAGTAGAGGGTCTCTATGGCTACACCTTC. The chain couples TRBV3-1 to TRBJ1-2, with D unresolved. Germline V lookup: CDR1 LGHDT, CDR2 YNNKEL (reference sequence). V lost 1 base to trimming and J lost 4 bases, with 10 bases between them. The CDR3 runs to 14 residues.

The gene calls are TRBV20-1 and TRBJ2-1; 8 nucleotides line up with TRBD2. CDR1 and CDR2 from the germline V gene are DFQATT and SNEGSKA (reference sequence). The ends lost 0 bases at V and 10 bases at J; junction bases unmatched: 11. There are 15 residues in the CDR3. The CDR3 here is CSARDILAGGREQFF. The CDR3 nucleotides are TGCAGTGCTAGAGATATTCTCGCGGGGGGCCGCGAGCAGTTCTTC.

In this sample, this clonotype turned up many times. V and J are TRBV28 and TRBJ2-1; TRBD2 matches 8 bases. The V segment lost 2 bases and the J segment 4 bases; nucleotides outside the gene matches: 4. The germline V gene has CDR1 MDHEN and CDR2 SYDVKM. This CDR3 contains 15 residues. DNA of the CDR3: TGTGCCAGCAGTTTAACTAGCGGCTGGTACAATGAGCAGTTCTTC. This encodes CASSLTSGWYNEQFF.

The chain employs TRBV5-6 and TRBJ2-5; D is unresolved. Germline CDR1 is SGHDT and CDR2 is YYEEEE. The CDR3 consists of 15 residues. Trimming removed 2 bases at V and 0 bases at J, with 11 bases between. Here the CDR3 DNA reads TGTGCCAGCAGCTTAGAGACCGAGTACCAAGAGACCCAGTACTTC. Protein: CASSLETEYQETQYF.

This clonotype was counted ten times or more. V gene TRBV28 combines with J gene TRBJ2-7; tentatively, D is TRBD2 (7 bases). CDR1 MDHEN and CDR2 SYDVKM come from the germline V gene. The CDR3 contains 16 residues. With 4 bases removed from V and 7 bases from J, the gap between germline ends came to 23 bases. The CDR3 sequence: CASSYSGTRGRREQYF. DNA of the CDR3: TGTGCCAGCAGTTATTCCGGGACGCGGGGGCGTCGGGAGCAGTACTTC.

The V gene is TRBV10-3, the J gene TRBJ1-2; D is perhaps TRBD1 (5 bases). Germline lookup yields CDR1 ENHRY and CDR2 SYGVKD. CDR3 size: 15 residues. Trimming removed 2 bases at V and 1 base at J, with 11 bases between. CDR3 DNA sequence: TGTGCCATCAGTGAGCCAAGGGGCATTAACTATGGCTACACCTTC. Its translation: CAISEPRGINYGYTF.

V is TRBV18 and J is TRBJ2-1; D remains ambiguous. The length of the CDR3 is 14 residues. The ends were cut back, 0 bases at V and 4 bases at J, with 7 bases in the middle. The V gene's germline CDR1 is KGHSH and CDR2 LQKENI. The CDR3 region has the DNA TGTGCCAGCTCACCACCGGGCAGGTACAATGAGCAGTTCTTC. Protein: CASSPPGRYNEQFF.

This clonotype was seen more than once but under ten times. This chain connects TRBV9 to TRBJ2-7; D is possibly TRBD1 or TRBD2 (7 bases each). The CDR3 spans 15 residues. In germline, CDR1 is SGDLS, CDR2 YYNGEE. The ends were cut back, 4 bases at V and 5 bases at J, with 19 bases in the middle. CDR3 DNA sequence: TGTGCCAGCAGCCCAGGGGGGGACAGAAGCAACGAGCAGTACTTC. As protein: CASSPGGDRSNEQYF.